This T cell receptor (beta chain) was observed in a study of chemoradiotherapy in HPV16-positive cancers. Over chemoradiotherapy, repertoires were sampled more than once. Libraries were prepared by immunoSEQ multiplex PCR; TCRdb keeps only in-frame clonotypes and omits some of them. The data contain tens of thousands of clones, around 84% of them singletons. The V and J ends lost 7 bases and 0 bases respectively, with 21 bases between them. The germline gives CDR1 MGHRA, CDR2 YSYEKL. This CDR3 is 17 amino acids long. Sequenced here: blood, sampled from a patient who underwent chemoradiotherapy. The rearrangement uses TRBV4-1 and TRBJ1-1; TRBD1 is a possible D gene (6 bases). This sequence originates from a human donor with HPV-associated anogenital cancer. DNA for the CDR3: TGCGCCAGCAAAAGGGGGGCGATTCCATTCATGAACACTGAAGCTTTCTTT. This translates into CASKRGAIPFMNTEAFF.